A single sample gave rise to the 25 T cell receptor beta chains below, sequenced in a study of beta chain features in type 1 diabetes (dated by TCRdb to 2017 to 2018). The library was generated by the immunoSEQ multiplex PCR assay. The High Capacity cDNA Reverse Transcription Kit was used to reverse transcribe all of the isolated RNA, meaning that expressed TCRB transcripts were what got sequenced. The table comes from immuneACCESS by way of TCRdb, which keeps in-frame sequences with V and J called. Part of the clones is missing from these tables; in studies checked, under half for an unresolved V gene and the rest for unknown reasons. The sample has 900,000 or so clones on record, about 17% of them singletons. In total, the top ten clones hold 0.02% to 0.03% of the sample. The specimen was naive CD4+ T cells from blood. This sample's cell subset or site label indicates: true naive CD4+ T cells. The origin of the receptors is a woman in her late teens or twenties in good health.

The rearrangement joins TRBV7-3 to TRBJ2-5; maybe TRBD2 (6 bases). The end of the DNA is better explained by TRBJ2-7, so the J call may be wrong. CDR1 and CDR2 from the germline V gene are SGHTA and FQGTGA. This CDR3 contains 14 residues. In DNA, the CDR3 is TGTGCCAGCAGCTTAAGTGGGCAGGGAGGCGAGCAGTACTTC. The encoded protein is CASSLSGQGGEQYF.

The rearrangement links TRBV7-2 to TRBJ2-3; weak D call: TRBD2 (5 bases). Germline lookup yields CDR1 SGHTA and CDR2 FQGNSA. V shed 4 bases and J shed 1 base, with 9 bases lying between them. The CDR3 is 14 amino acids. The CDR3 DNA follows: TGTGCCAGCAGCTACCTAGCCGGCACAGATACGCAGTATTTT. Encoded protein: CASSYLAGTDTQYF.

This clone came up a few times. V is TRBV7-2 and J is TRBJ2-3, with 12 positions matching TRBD2. This CDR3 is 16 amino acids long. V gave up 1 base and J gave up 8 bases; unmatched junction bases: 7. Per germline, CDR1 SGHTA and CDR2 FQGNSA. CDR3 in DNA: TGTGCCAGCAGCTTAGTGGCTAGCGGGAGGGGCGGTACGCAGTATTTT. This sequence encodes CASSLVASGRGGTQYF.

The chain links TRBV19 to TRBJ2-1, with D possibly being TRBD2 (6 bases). The CDR3 contains 15 residues. Germline V gene data show CDR1 as LNHDA and CDR2 as SQIVND (reference sequence). V was trimmed by 3 bases and J by 6 bases, leaving 15 bases between them. The chain's CDR3 is CASSISGGLGNEQFF. CDR3 bases: TGTGCCAGTAGTATCTCTGGGGGGTTGGGCAATGAGCAGTTCTTC.

This chain links TRBV9 with TRBJ2-1; 10 nucleotides match TRBD2. The length of the CDR3 is 15 residues. With 2 bases clipped from V and 5 bases from J, the junction kept 4 bases outside the gene matches. CDR1 SGDLS and CDR2 YYNGEE come from the germline V gene. The CDR3 sequence: CASSVGTSAHNEQFF. The CDR3 DNA reads as TGTGCCAGCAGCGTTGGGACTAGCGCCCACAATGAGCAGTTCTTC.

This clone appeared a few times. CDR3 amino acids: CASSLGLAGLLRALGQFF. CDR3 bases: TGTGCCAGCAGCTTAGGGCTAGCGGGACTCCTCCGGGCTCTGGGGCAGTTCTTC. The chain uses TRBV7-8 and TRBJ2-1, with 9 nucleotides matching TRBD2. J was trimmed by 12 bases and V by 1 base; bases with no gene match: 19. The length of the CDR3 is 18 residues. Germline-derived CDR1 and CDR2 are SGHVS and FQNEAQ.

To note about this clone: One end of the junction fails to match germline, which may point to a read error. This sequence joins TRBV5-4 and TRBJ2-6; weak D call: TRBD2 (5 bases). The length of the CDR3 is 16 residues. In germline, CDR1 is SGHNT, CDR2 YYREEE (reference sequence). This CDR3 reads CASSHFAGAGANVLTF. CDR3 DNA sequence: TGCGCCAGCAGCCACTTTGCGGGCGCTGGGGCCAACGTCCTGACTTTC.

This clone was picked up a small number of times. The V gene is TRBV18, the J gene TRBJ2-7, with 11 bases fitting TRBD1. The CDR3 is 16 residues long. J gave up 3 bases and V 4 bases, and 8 bases lay outside the gene matches. Germline values: CDR1 KGHSH, CDR2 LQKENI. The CDR3 DNA is TGTGCCAGCTCACGATCCGGGACAGGGGGTATCTACGAGCAGTACTTC. Protein product: CASSRSGTGGIYEQYF.

This clone has a handful of counts. The V and J genes are TRBV28 and TRBJ2-7; D is perhaps TRBD1 (5 bases). Germline assignment: CDR1 MDHEN and CDR2 SYDVKM. This CDR3 has 15 residues. Trimming took 3 bases from V and 0 from J, leaving 12 bases between them. The CDR3 here is CASSLGLTSSYEQYF. CDR3 in DNA: TGTGCCAGCAGTTTGGGGCTGACGAGCTCCTACGAGCAGTACTTC.

Written as DNA, the CDR3 is TGTGCCAGCAGTGAGGGGGCCTGGGGCTACACCTTC. Translated: CASSEGAWGYTF. The J gene is TRBJ1-2, the V gene TRBV28; 7 bases map to TRBD1. The CDR3 length is 12 residues. CDR1 and CDR2 (germline): MDHEN, SYDVKM. Unmatched junction bases numbered 5, after V lost 5 bases and J lost 8 bases.

This clone was observed many times. Here the CDR3 reads CASRSAMDEQFF. The CDR3, as DNA: TGTGCCAGTAGGTCTGCTATGGATGAGCAGTTCTTC. The chain is built from TRBV19 and TRBJ2-1; no definite D call. The CDR3 length is 12 residues. Trimming pared 6 bases from V and 8 bases from J, leaving 11 bases between. The V gene's germline CDR1 is LNHDA and CDR2 SQIVND (reference sequence).

The chain links TRBV18 to TRBJ2-3; possibly TRBD1 or TRBD2 for D (5 bases each). The CDR3 sequence is 15 residues long. In germline, CDR1 is KGHSH, CDR2 LQKENI. With 1 base removed from V and 2 bases from J, the gap between germline ends came to 10 bases. CDR3 sequence reads: CASSPRRGVTDTQYF. DNA of the CDR3: TGTGCCAGCTCACCACGACGAGGGGTCACAGATACGCAGTATTTT.

The chain uses TRBV18 and TRBJ2-5; 8 bases are shared with TRBD1. Germline loops: CDR1 KGHSH, CDR2 LQKENI. V lost 2 bases to trimming and J lost 6 bases; unmatched junction nucleotides: 8. The CDR3 runs to 15 residues. The CDR3 sequence: CASSPVAGGVKTQYF. CDR3 coding DNA: TGTGCCAGCTCACCAGTGGCAGGGGGCGTGAAGACCCAGTACTTC.

Comment on this clone: This could be a read error, since a much larger clone is one nucleotide away. The rearrangement joins TRBV7-5 to TRBJ2-3. TRBV7-5 is designated a pseudogene. This CDR3 has 12 amino acids. Here the CDR3 reads CASSLKGDTQYF. CDR3 DNA: TGTGCCAGCAGCTTAAAGGGAGATACGCAGTATTTT.

This clone has more than one count but fewer than ten. This chain links TRBV2 with TRBJ1-5; D remains unclear. Germline V gives CDR1 SNHLY, CDR2 FYNNEI. V gave up 6 bases and J gave up 3 bases, with 6 bases separating them. The CDR3 extends over 12 amino acids. The CDR3 loop reads CASSRFNQPQHF. DNA of the CDR3: TGTGCCAGCAGCAGGTTCAATCAGCCCCAGCATTTT.

This clone has a handful of counts. The chain uses TRBV19 and TRBJ1-4; D call uncertain. Trimming shortened V by 7 bases and J by 8 bases, and 20 bases separated the two germline ends. The CDR3 extends over 15 amino acids. The germline gives CDR1 LNHDA, CDR2 SQIVND (reference sequence). The DNA for the CDR3 is TGTGCCAGTACCAAAAAAGGTGGGGATCGGGAAAAACTGTTTTTT. It encodes CASTKKGGDREKLFF.

The chain employs TRBV7-9 and TRBJ2-7; tentatively, D is TRBD1 (5 bases). The CDR3 is 13 amino acids. From germline, CDR1 is SEHNR and CDR2 FQNEAQ (reference sequence). Trimming shortened V by 0 bases and J by 12 bases, and 15 bases separated the two germline ends. The CDR3 region has the DNA TGTGCCAGCAGCTTAGCAGGCCAGTCAGGGCTGTACTTC. The encoded protein is CASSLAGQSGLYF.

Note on this clone: The same CDR3 is also encoded by other DNA sequences in this sample. CDR3 coding DNA: TGTGCCAGCAGCGTACAGGCGGGGGGTGAGCAGTTCTTC. Translating gives CASSVQAGGEQFF. This chain joins TRBV9 and TRBJ2-1; TRBD2 aligns across 8 bases. The CDR3 extends over 13 amino acids. CDR1 SGDLS and CDR2 YYNGEE come from the germline V gene. The V segment lost 1 base and the J segment 9 bases; nucleotides outside the gene matches: 3.

This clone occurred a few times. Other DNA sequences in this sample translate to the same CDR3. The V gene is TRBV12-5, the J gene TRBJ2-1; D not resolved. The CDR3 length is 12 residues. V gave up 0 bases and J gave up 8 bases, with 5 bases separating them. CDR1 LGHNT and CDR2 FRNRAP come from the germline V gene. CDR3 coding DNA: TGTGCTAGTGGTTTGGTACGAGATGAGCAGTTCTTC. Translating it yields CASGLVRDEQFF. The entire variable domain, with the rest obtained from reference TRBV12-5 and TRBJ2-1, is as follows: DARVTQTPRHKVTEMGQEVTMRCQPILGHNTVFWYRQTMMQGLELLAYFRNRAPLDDSGMPKDRFSAEMPDATLATLKIQPSEPRDSAVYFCASGLVRDEQFFGPGTRLTVL.

This clone was seen a handful of times. The chain recombines TRBV13 with TRBJ2-1, with D possibly being TRBD2 (5 bases). V was trimmed by 4 bases and J by 0 bases, leaving 19 bases between them. The CDR3 consists of 18 residues. CDR1 is PRHDT, CDR2 FYEKMQ, per germline (reference sequence). CDR3 bases: TGTGCCAGCAGCTCCAAGTTTGCGGGCGATAGCTCCTACAATGAGCAGTTCTTC. Translation gives CASSSKFAGDSSYNEQFF.

This clone was detected a few times. In nucleotides, the CDR3 is TGTGCCAGCAGCTTAGTTAAGGGGAGCTCCTACAATGAGCAGTTCTTC. Its translation is CASSLVKGSSYNEQFF. The chain uses TRBV7-6 and TRBJ2-1; either TRBD1 or TRBD2 may fit D (5 bases each). This CDR3 contains 16 residues. Germline CDR1 reads SGHVS; CDR2 reads FNYEAQ. The V end lost 1 base, the J end lost 0 bases, and 10 bases lay between the germline ends. The variable domain in full, with the rest retrieved from reference TRBV7-6 and TRBJ2-1, is GAGVSQSPRYKVTKRGQDVALRCDPISGHVSLYWYRQALGQGPEFLTYFNYEAQQDKSGLPNDRFSAERPEGSISTLTIQRTEQRDSAMYRCASSLVKGSSYNEQFFGPGTRLTVL.

The chain is built from TRBV4-1 and TRBJ2-5; D remains ambiguous. The CDR3 is 15 amino acids. The V end was cut by 1 base, the J end by 7 bases, with 16 bases between. The germline gives CDR1 MGHRA, CDR2 YSYEKL. CDR3 protein: CASSQGTDKSTTQYF. The CDR3 DNA reads TGCGCCAGCAGCCAAGGTACCGACAAATCGACGACCCAGTACTTC.

The V gene is TRBV28, the J gene TRBJ2-3; 9 nucleotides match TRBD2. The ends lost 7 bases at V and 5 bases at J; junction bases unmatched: 10. Germline-derived CDR1 and CDR2 are MDHEN and SYDVKM. This CDR3 is built from 15 residues. CDR3 sequence reads: CASIIGGRGGDTQYF. In nucleotides, the CDR3 is TGTGCCAGCATTATTGGCGGGAGGGGTGGAGATACGCAGTATTTT. Full variable domain (outside the CDR3, taken from reference TRBV28 and TRBJ2-3): DVKVTQSSRYLVKRTGEKVFLECVQDMDHENMFWYRQDPGLGLRLIYFSYDVKMKEKGDIPEGYSVSREKKERFSLILESASTNQTSMYLCASIIGGRGGDTQYFGPGTRLTVL.

The chain combines TRBV11-2 with TRBJ2-5, with D possibly TRBD1 on 5 matching bases. The V gene lost 6 bases and the J gene lost 5 bases, with 13 bases spanning the gap. The CDR3 contains 13 residues. Germline V gene lookup returns CDR1 SGHAT and CDR2 FQNNGV. Written as DNA, the CDR3 is TGTGCCAGCAGTATCAGGGTACGGGAGACCCAGTACTTC. Amino acids: CASSIRVRETQYF.

This clone was seen a few times. The chain combines TRBV4-2 with TRBJ2-5; 7 bases are shared with TRBD2. The CDR3 has 14 amino acids. Germline CDR1 is LGHNA and CDR2 is YNFKEQ. V lost 4 bases to trimming and J lost 0 bases; unmatched junction nucleotides: 2. For the CDR3, the DNA is TGTGCCAGCAGCCGTAGCGGGTACCAAGAGACCCAGTACTTC. Translation gives CASSRSGYQETQYF.